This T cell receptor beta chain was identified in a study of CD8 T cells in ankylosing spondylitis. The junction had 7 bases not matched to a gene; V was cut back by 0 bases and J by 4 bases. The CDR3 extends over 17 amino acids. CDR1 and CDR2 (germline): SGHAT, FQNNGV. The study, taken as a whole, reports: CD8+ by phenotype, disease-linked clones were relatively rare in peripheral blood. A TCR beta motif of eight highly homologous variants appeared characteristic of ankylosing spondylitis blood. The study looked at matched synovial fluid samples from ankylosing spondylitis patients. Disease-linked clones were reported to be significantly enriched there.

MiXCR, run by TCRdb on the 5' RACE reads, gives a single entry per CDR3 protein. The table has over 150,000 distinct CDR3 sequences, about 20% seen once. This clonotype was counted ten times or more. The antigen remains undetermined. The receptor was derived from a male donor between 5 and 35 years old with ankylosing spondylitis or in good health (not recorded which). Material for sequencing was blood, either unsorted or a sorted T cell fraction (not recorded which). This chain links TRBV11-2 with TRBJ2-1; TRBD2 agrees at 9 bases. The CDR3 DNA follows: TGTGCCAGCAGCTTAGACCGCATAGCGGGAGATTACAATGAGCAGTTCTTC. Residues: CASSLDRIAGDYNEQFF.